This is a list of T cell receptor beta chains from one sample in a study of T-cell memory formation after mild COVID-19. TCRdb passed the 5' RACE reads through MiXCR, listing each CDR3 protein once. The sample carries 280,000 or so distinct CDR3 sequences, roughly 17% recorded once. Sequencing was carried out using PBMCs or a T cell subset sorted from them (not recorded which). Receptors originate from a man between 18 and 35 years old who had mild COVID-19 (a few samples of this study predate the infection). Cell type and time point are not known. CDR3s include the opening cysteine and the closing phenylalanine or tryptophan.

V gene: TRBV5-1; J gene: TRBJ2-3; CDR3 protein: CASSSFEAGDFTDTQYF
V gene: TRBV20-1; J gene: TRBJ1-1; CDR3 protein: CSAGGPGTDDNTEAFF
V gene: TRBV6-6; J gene: TRBJ1-5; CDR3 protein: CASSRGGVNQPQHF
V gene: TRBV29-1; J gene: TRBJ2-3; CDR3 protein: CSVRAQSTDTQYF
V gene: TRBV2; J gene: TRBJ2-4; CDR3 protein: CASSEAEGAKNIQYF
V gene: TRBV12-3/TRBV12-4; J gene: TRBJ2-7; CDR3 protein: CASSSRTSGNYEQYF
V gene: TRBV7-6; J gene: TRBJ2-1; CDR3 protein: CASSFVSGHSSYNEQFF
V gene: TRBV10-3; J gene: TRBJ2-7; CDR3 protein: CAISDPAGGGSYEQYF
V gene: TRBV7-9; J gene: TRBJ2-5; CDR3 protein: CASSQSRGPRETQYF
V gene: TRBV12-3/TRBV12-4; J gene: TRBJ2-3; CDR3 protein: CASSVSGYADTQYF
V gene: TRBV6-5; J gene: TRBJ2-5; CDR3 protein: CASRPAGAPLAQYF
V gene: TRBV24-1; J gene: TRBJ2-5; CDR3 protein: CATSEETSGKETQYF
V gene: TRBV7-2; J gene: TRBJ2-5; CDR3 protein: CASSYSSGGAGETQYF
V gene: TRBV28; J gene: TRBJ2-1; CDR3 protein: CASTPGGSYNEQFF
V gene: TRBV12-5; J gene: TRBJ1-1; CDR3 protein: CASGSTDANTEAFF
V gene: TRBV6-2/TRBV6-3; J gene: TRBJ2-2; CDR3 protein: CASRTHRGGTGELFF
V gene: TRBV9; J gene: TRBJ2-7; CDR3 protein: CASSRVGGTYEQYF
V gene: TRBV11-2; J gene: TRBJ1-2; CDR3 protein: CASSSWTASGYTF
V gene: TRBV10-3; J gene: TRBJ1-1; CDR3 protein: CAISVDSYTEAFF
V gene: TRBV28; J gene: TRBJ1-5; CDR3 protein: CAIQGTGTLQPQHF
V gene: TRBV20-1; J gene: TRBJ2-1; CDR3 protein: CSASVGGPGNEQFF
V gene: TRBV5-4; J gene: TRBJ2-5; CDR3 protein: CASGEKGGGKTQYF
V gene: TRBV6-5; J gene: TRBJ1-5; CDR3 protein: CASSYPDTHSNQPQHF
V gene: TRBV7-2; J gene: TRBJ2-3; CDR3 protein: CASRFMATSTDTQYF
V gene: TRBV5-1; J gene: TRBJ1-5; CDR3 protein: CASSYGDRSNQPQHF
V gene: TRBV4-2; J gene: TRBJ2-2; CDR3 protein: CASSQELAAGELFF
V gene: TRBV20-1; J gene: TRBJ1-5; CDR3 protein: CSATLLDSNQPQHF
V gene: TRBV7-2; J gene: TRBJ1-2; CDR3 protein: CASSPQAGPYGYTF
V gene: TRBV6-5; J gene: TRBJ2-5; CDR3 protein: CASSPRRGGETQYF
V gene: TRBV7-3; J gene: TRBJ2-2; CDR3 protein: CASSLNPTSVATGELFF
V gene: TRBV6-5; J gene: TRBJ2-5; CDR3 protein: CASGDPGGRTQYF
V gene: TRBV5-1; J gene: TRBJ2-6; CDR3 protein: CASAAAPLSANVLTF
V gene: TRBV6-5; J gene: TRBJ2-5; CDR3 protein: CASRDFGQGEGETQYF
V gene: TRBV18; J gene: TRBJ1-2; CDR3 protein: CASSPPDYGYTF
V gene: TRBV3-1; J gene: TRBJ1-6; CDR3 protein: CASSQDGFRALHF
V gene: TRBV28; J gene: TRBJ2-1; CDR3 protein: CASTLTWGLAGENYNEQFF
V gene: TRBV29-1; J gene: TRBJ1-5; CDR3 protein: CSVGEVGQPQHF
V gene: TRBV6-6; J gene: TRBJ2-7; CDR3 protein: CATPGTSGYEQYF
V gene: TRBV7-6; J gene: TRBJ1-5; CDR3 protein: CASSVYRGQPQHF
V gene: TRBV7-3; J gene: TRBJ2-1; CDR3 protein: CASSAERGGSYNEQFF
V gene: TRBV6-6; J gene: TRBJ2-4; CDR3 protein: CASSYIPRENIQYF